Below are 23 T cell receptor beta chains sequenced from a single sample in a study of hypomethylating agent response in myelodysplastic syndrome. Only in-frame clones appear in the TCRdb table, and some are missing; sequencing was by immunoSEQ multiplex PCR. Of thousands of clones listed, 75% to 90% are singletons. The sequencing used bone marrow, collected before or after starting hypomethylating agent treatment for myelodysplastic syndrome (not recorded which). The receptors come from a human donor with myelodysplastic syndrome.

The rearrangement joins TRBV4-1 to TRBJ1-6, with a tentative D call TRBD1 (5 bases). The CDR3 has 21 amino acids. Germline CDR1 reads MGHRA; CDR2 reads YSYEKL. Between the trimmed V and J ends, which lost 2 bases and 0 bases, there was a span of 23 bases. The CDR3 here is CASSQLGTDGRISSYNSPLHF. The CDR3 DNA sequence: TGCGCCAGCAGCCAACTTGGGACGGACGGACGGATTAGCTCCTATAATTCACCCCTCCACTTT.

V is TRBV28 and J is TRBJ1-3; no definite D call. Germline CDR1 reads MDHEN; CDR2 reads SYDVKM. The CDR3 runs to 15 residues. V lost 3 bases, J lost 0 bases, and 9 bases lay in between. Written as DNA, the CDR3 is TGTGCCAGCAGTTTGAGGGCCTACTCTGGAAACACCATATATTTT. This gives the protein CASSLRAYSGNTIYF.

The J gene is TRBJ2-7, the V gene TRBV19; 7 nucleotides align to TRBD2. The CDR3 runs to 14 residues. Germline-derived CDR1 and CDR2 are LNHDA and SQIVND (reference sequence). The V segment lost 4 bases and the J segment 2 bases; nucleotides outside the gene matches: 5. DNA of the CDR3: TGTGCCAGTAGTACCCAGCGGGGTACCTACGAGCAGTACTTC. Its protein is CASSTQRGTYEQYF.

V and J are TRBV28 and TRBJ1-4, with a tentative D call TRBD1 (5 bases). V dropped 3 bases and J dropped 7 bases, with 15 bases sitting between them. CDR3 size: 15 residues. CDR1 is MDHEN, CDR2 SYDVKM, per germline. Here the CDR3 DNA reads TGTGCCAGCAGTTTGAGCCCCCCGGGGGGTGAAAAACTGTTTTTT. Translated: CASSLSPPGGEKLFF. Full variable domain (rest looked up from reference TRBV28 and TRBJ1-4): DVKVTQSSRYLVKRTGEKVFLECVQDMDHENMFWYRQDPGLGLRLIYFSYDVKMKEKGDIPEGYSVSREKKERFSLILESASTNQTSMYLCASSLSPPGGEKLFFGSGTQLSVL.

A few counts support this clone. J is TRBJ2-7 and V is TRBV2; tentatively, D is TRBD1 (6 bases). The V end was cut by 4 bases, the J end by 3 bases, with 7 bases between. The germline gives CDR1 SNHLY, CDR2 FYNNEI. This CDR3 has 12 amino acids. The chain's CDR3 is CASSAQGYEQYF. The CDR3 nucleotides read TGTGCCAGCAGTGCACAGGGCTACGAGCAGTACTTC.

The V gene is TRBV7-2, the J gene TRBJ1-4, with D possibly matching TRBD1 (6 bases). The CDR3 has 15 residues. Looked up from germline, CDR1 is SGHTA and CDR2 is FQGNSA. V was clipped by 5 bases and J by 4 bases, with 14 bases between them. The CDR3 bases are TGTGCCAGCAGCCCGCAAGGGGGTATTAATGAAAAACTGTTTTTT. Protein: CASSPQGGINEKLFF.

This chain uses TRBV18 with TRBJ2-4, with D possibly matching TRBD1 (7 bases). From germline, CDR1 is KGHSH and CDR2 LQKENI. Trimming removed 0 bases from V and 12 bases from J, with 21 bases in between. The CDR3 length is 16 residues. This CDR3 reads CASSPPGGGRGPTQYF. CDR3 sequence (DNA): TGTGCCAGCTCACCACCCGGAGGGGGCCGGGGCCCAACTCAGTACTTC.

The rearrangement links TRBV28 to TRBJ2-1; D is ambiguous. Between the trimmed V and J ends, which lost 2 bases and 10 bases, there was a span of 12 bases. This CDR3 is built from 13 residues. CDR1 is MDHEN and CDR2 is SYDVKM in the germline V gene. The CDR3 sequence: CASSLVVDGEQFF. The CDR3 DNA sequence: TGTGCCAGCAGTTTAGTGGTGGATGGGGAGCAGTTCTTC.

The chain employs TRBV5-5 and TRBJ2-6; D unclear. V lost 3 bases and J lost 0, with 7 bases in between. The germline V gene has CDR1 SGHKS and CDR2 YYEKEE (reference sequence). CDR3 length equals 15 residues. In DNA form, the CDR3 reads TGTGCCAGCAGCTGGGTGTCCTCTGGGGCCAACGTCCTGACTTTC. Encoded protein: CASSWVSSGANVLTF.

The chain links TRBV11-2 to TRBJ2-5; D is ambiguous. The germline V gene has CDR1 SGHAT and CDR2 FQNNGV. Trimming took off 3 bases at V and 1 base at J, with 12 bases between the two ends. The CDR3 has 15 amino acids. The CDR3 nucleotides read TGTGCCAGCAGCTTCTTCGGCAGCTCCCAAGAGACCCAGTACTTC. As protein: CASSFFGSSQETQYF.

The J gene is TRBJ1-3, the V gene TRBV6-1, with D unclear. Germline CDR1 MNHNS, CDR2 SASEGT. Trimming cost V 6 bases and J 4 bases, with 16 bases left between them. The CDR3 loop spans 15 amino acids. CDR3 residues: CASSDRTGLGNTIYF. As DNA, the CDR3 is TGTGCCAGCAGCGACCGAACTGGGCTAGGAAACACCATATATTTT.

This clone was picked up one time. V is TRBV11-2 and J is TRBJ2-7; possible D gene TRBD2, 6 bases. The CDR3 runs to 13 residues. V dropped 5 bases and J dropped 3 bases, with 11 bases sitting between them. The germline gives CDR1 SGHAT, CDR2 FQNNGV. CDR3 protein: CASSAATSYEQYF. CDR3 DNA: TGTGCCAGCAGCGCCGCGACTAGCTACGAGCAGTACTTC.

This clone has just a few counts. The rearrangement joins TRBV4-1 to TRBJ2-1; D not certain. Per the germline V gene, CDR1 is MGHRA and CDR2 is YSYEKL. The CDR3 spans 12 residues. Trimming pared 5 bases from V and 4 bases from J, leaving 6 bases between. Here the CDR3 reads CASSRQYNEQFF. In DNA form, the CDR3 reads TGCGCCAGCAGCAGGCAGTACAATGAGCAGTTCTTC.

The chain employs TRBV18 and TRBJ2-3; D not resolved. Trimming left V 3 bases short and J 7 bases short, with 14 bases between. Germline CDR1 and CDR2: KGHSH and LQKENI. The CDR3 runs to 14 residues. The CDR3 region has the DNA TGTGCCAGCTCACCCGGCCGGACGGCAAATACGCAGTATTTT. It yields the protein CASSPGRTANTQYF.

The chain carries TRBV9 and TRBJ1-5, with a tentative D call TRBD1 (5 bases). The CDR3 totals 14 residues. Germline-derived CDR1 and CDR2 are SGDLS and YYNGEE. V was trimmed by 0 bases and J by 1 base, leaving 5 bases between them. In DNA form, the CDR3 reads TGTGCCAGCAGCGTAGGACAGAGCAATCAGCCCCAGCATTTT. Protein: CASSVGQSNQPQHF.

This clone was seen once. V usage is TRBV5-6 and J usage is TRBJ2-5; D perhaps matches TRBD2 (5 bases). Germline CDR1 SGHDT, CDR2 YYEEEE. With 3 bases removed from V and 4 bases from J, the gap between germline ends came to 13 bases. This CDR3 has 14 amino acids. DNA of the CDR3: TGTGCCAGCAGCTCCCCTCAAAGCGGAGAGACCCAGTACTTC. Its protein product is CASSSPQSGETQYF.

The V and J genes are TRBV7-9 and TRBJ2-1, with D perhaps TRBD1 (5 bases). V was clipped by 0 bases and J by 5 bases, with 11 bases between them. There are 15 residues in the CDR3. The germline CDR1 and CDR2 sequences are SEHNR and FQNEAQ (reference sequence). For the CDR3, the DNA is TGTGCCAGCAGCTTAGCGCCAGGGAAAGACAATGAGCAGTTCTTC. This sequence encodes CASSLAPGKDNEQFF.

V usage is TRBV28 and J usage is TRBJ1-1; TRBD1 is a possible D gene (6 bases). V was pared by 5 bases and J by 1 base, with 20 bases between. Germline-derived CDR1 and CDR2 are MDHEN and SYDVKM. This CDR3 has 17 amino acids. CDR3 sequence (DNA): TGTGCCAGCAGTCAATCTTCGGGGGGCCGGGAGAACACTGAAGCTTTCTTT. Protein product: CASSQSSGGRENTEAFF. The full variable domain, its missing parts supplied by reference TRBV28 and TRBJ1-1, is DVKVTQSSRYLVKRTGEKVFLECVQDMDHENMFWYRQDPGLGLRLIYFSYDVKMKEKGDIPEGYSVSREKKERFSLILESASTNQTSMYLCASSQSSGGRENTEAFFGQGTRLTVV.

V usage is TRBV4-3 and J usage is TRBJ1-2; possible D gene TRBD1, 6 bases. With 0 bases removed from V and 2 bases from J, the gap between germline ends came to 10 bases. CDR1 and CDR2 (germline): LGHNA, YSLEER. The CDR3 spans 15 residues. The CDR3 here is CASSQDTDSNYGYTF. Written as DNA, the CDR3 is TGCGCCAGCAGCCAAGATACGGACAGCAACTATGGCTACACCTTC.

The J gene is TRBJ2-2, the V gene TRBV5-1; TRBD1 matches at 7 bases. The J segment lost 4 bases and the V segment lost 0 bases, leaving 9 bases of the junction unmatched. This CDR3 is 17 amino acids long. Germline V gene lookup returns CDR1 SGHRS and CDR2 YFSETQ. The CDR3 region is CASSLGDRPGGTGELFF. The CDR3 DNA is TGCGCCAGCAGCTTGGGGGACAGACCTGGGGGCACCGGGGAGCTGTTTTTT.

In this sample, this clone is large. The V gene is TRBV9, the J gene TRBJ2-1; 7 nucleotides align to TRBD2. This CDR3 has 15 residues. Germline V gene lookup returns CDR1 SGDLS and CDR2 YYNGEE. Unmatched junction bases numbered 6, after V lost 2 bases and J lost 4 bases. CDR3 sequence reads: CASSVNLADYNEQFF. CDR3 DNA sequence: TGTGCCAGCAGCGTCAATCTAGCGGATTACAATGAGCAGTTCTTC.

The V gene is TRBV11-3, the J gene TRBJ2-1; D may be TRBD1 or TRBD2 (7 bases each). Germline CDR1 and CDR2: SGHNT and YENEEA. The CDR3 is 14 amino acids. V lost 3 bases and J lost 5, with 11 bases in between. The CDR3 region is CASSFRGGNNEQFF. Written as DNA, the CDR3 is TGTGCCAGCAGCTTCAGGGGGGGAAACAATGAGCAGTTCTTC.

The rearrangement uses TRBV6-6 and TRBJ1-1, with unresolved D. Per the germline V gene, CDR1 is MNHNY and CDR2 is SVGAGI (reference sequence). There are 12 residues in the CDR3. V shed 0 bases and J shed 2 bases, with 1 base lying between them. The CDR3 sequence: CASSYSNTEAFF. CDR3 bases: TGTGCCAGCAGTTACTCTAACACTGAAGCTTTCTTT.